This T cell receptor (beta chain) was captured by sequencing in a study of Ad26.COV2.S vaccination and SARS-CoV-2 variants. About the research overall: Once, or twice with 56 days between doses, Ad26.COV2.S was given intramuscularly.

Indicated treatment: 15 to 20 received Ad26.COV2.S at low or high dose, single or two shots; several received placebo; per-sample allocation not given. Material that was analyzed had been drawn on day 63 after the first vaccine or placebo injection. Libraries were prepared by immunoSEQ multiplex PCR; TCRdb keeps only in-frame clonotypes and omits some of them. In the table there are roughly 300,000 clones, roughly 90% of which are singletons. The material sequenced was peripheral blood, taken in a trial of Ad26.COV2.S vaccine versus placebo. This TCR derives from a person aged 18 to 65 who received the Ad26.COV2.S COVID-19 vaccine or a placebo.

The CDR3 loop reads CASSRDGYGYTF. As DNA, the CDR3 is TGTGCCAGCAGCCGGGACGGCTATGGCTACACCTTC. The chain links TRBV5-4 to TRBJ1-2; D might be TRBD1 (5 bases). The CDR3 length is 12 residues. Germline V gene sequence: CDR1 SGHNT, CDR2 YYREEE (reference sequence). Trimming removed 4 bases at V and 4 bases at J, with 8 bases between.